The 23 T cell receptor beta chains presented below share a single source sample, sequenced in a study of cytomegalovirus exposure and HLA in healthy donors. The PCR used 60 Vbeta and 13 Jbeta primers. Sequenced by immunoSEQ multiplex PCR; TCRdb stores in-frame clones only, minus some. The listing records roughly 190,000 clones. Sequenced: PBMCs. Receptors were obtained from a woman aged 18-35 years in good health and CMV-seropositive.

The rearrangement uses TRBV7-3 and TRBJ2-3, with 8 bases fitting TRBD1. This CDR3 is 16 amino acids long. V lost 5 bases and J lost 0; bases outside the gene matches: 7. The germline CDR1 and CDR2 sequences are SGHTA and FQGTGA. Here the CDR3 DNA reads TGTGCCAGCAGCCCAGACAGGGGTCGGAGCACAGATACGCAGTATTTT. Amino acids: CASSPDRGRSTDTQYF.

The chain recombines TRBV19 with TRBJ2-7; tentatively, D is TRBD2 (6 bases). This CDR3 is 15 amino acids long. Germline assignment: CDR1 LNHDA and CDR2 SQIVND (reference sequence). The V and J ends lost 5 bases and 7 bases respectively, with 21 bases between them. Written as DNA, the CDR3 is TGTGCCAGTAGTCCCCAACGGGGAGGTACTCAGGAGCAGTACTTC. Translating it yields CASSPQRGGTQEQYF.

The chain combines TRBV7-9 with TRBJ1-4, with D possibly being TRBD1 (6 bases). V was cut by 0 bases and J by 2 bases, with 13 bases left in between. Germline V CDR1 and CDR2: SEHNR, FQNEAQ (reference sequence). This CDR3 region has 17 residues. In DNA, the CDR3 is TGTGCCAGCAGCTTAGCCCGAACAGGGTACACTAATGAAAAACTGTTTTTT. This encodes CASSLARTGYTNEKLFF.

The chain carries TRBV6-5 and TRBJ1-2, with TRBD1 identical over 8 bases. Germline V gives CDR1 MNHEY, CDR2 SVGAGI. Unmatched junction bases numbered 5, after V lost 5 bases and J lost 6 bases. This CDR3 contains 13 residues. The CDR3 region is CASSLDRADGYTF. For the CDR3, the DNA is TGTGCCAGCAGTCTGGACAGGGCTGATGGCTACACCTTC.

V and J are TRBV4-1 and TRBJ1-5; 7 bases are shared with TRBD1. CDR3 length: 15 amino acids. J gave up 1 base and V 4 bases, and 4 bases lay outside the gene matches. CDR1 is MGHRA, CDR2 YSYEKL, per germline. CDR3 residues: CASSPWTGSNQPQHF. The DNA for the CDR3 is TGCGCCAGCAGCCCCTGGACAGGAAGCAATCAGCCCCAGCATTTT.

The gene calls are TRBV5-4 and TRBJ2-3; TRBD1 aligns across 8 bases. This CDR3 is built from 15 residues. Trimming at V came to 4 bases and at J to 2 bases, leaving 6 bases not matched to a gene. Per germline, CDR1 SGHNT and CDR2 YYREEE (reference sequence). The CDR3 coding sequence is TGTGCCAGCAGCCGTGGACAGGGCTACACAGATACGCAGTATTTT. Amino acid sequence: CASSRGQGYTDTQYF. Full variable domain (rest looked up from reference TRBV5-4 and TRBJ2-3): ETGVTQSPTHLIKTRGQQVTLRCSSQSGHNTVSWYQQALGQGPQFIFQYYREEENGRGNFPPRFSGLQFPNYSSELNVNALELDDSALYLCASSRGQGYTDTQYFGPGTRLTVL.

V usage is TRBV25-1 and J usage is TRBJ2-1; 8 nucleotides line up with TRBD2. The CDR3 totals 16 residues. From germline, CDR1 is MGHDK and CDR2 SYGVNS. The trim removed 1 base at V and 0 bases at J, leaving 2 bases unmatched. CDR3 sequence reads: CASSELSGSSYNEQFF. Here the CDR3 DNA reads TGTGCCAGCAGTGAATTAAGCGGGAGCTCCTACAATGAGCAGTTCTTC.

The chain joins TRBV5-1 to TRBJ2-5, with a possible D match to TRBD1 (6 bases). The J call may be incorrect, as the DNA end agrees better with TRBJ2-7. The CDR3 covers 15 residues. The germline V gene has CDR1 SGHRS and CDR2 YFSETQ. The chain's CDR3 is CASSLAPTGSYEQYF. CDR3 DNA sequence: TGCGCCAGCAGCTTGGCCCCGACAGGATCCTACGAGCAGTACTTC.

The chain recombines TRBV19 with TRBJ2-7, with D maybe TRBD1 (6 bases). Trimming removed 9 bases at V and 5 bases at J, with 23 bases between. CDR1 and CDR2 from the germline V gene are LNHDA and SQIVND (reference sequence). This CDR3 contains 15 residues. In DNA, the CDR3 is TGTGCCAGCACTCCTGAGGGGACACGGTCGCACGAGCAGTACTTC. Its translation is CASTPEGTRSHEQYF.

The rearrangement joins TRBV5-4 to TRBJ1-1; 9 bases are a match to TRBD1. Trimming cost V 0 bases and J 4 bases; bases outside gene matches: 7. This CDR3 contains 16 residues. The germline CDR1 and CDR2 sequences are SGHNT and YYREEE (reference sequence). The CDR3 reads CASSLGGATGGTEAFF. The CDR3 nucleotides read TGTGCCAGCAGCTTGGGAGGCGCGACAGGGGGCACTGAAGCTTTCTTT.

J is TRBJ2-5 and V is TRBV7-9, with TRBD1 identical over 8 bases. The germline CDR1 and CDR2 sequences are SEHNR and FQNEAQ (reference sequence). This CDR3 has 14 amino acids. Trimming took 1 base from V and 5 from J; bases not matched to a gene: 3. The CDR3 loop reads CASSLGTGRETQYF. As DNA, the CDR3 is TGTGCCAGCAGCTTAGGGACAGGGCGGGAGACCCAGTACTTC.

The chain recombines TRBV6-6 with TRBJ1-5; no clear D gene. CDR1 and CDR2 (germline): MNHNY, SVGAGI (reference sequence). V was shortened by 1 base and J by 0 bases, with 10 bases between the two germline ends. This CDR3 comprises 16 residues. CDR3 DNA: TGTGCCAGCAGTTACTGGGAGACACGTAGCAATCAGCCCCAGCATTTT. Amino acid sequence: CASSYWETRSNQPQHF.

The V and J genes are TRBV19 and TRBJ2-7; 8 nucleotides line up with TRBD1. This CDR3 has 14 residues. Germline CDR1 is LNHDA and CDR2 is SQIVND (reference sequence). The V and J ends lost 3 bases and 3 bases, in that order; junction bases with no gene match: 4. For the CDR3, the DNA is TGTGCCAGTAGTATTGGGACAGGAGTCTACGAGCAGTACTTC. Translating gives CASSIGTGVYEQYF.

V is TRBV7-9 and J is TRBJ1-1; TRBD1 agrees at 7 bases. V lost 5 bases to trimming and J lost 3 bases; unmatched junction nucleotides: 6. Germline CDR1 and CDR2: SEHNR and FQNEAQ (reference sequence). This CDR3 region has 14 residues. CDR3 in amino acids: CASSQGGLDTEAFF. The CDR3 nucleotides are TGTGCCAGCAGCCAGGGGGGTTTGGACACTGAAGCTTTCTTT.

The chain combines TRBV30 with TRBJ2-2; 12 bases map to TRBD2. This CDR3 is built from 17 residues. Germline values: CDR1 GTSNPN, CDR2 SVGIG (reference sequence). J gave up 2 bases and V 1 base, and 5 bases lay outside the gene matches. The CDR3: CAWSGLAGAGNTGELFF. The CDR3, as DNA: TGTGCCTGGAGTGGACTAGCGGGAGCGGGTAACACCGGGGAGCTGTTTTTT.

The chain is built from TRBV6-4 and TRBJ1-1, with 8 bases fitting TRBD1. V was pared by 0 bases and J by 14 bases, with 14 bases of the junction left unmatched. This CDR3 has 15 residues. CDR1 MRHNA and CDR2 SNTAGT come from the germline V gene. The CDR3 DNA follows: TGTGCCAGCAGTGACTCTCGACAGGGGCCTTCCCCCCACTTCTTT. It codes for CASSDSRQGPSPHFF.

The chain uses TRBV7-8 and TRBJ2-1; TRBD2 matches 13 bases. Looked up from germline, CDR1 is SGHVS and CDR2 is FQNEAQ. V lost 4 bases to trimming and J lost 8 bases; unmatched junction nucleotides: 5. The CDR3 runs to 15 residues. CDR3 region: CASSSGLAGAHEQFF. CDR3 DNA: TGTGCCAGCAGCTCTGGACTAGCGGGAGCCCATGAGCAGTTCTTC.

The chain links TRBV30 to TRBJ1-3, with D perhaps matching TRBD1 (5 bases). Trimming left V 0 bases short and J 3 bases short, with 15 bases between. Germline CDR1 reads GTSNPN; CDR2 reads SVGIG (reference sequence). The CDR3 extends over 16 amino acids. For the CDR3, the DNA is TGTGCCTGGAGTGTAGGGGTAGGGAAGGGTGGAAACACCATATATTTT. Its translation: CAWSVGVGKGGNTIYF.

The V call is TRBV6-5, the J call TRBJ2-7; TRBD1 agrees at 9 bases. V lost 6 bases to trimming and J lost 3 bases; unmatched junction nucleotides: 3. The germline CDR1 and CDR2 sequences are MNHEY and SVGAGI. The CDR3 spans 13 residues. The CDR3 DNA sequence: TGTGCCAGCAGGGGGACAGGGAGCTACGAGCAGTACTTC. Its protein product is CASRGTGSYEQYF.

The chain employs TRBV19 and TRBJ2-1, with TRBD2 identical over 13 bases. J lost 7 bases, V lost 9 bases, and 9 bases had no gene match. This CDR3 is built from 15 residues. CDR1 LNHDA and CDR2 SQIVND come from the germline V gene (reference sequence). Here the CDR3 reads CASALLAGGPNEQFF. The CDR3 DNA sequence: TGTGCCAGCGCCCTACTAGCGGGAGGGCCAAATGAGCAGTTCTTC.

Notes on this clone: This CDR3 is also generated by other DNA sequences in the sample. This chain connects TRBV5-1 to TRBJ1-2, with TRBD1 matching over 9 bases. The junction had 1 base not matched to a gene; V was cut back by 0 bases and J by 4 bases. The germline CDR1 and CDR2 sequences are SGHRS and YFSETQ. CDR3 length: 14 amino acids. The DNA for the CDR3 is TGCGCCAGCAGCTTGGGACAGGGGGGCTATGGCTACACCTTC. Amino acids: CASSLGQGGYGYTF.

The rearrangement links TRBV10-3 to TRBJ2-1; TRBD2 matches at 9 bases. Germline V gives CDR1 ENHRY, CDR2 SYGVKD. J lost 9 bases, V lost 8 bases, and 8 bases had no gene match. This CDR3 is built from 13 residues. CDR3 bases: TGTGCCATCTCTCCAGCGGGGGGTGGTGAGCAGTTCTTC. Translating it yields CAISPAGGGEQFF.

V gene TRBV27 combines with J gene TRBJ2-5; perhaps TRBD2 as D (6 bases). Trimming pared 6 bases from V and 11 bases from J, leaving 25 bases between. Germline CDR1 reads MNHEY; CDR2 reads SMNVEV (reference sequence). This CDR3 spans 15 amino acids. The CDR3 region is CASSRWDFGLRRQYF. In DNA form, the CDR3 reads TGTGCCAGCAGCCGATGGGACTTTGGCCTGCGGAGGCAGTACTTC.